This TCR beta chain is from a study of T cells in Graves' hyperthyroidism and ophthalmopathy. Germline V gives CDR1 MDHEN, CDR2 SYDVKM. This CDR3 has 17 residues. Trimming removed 6 bases from V and 0 bases from J, with 20 bases in between. There were TCR beta CDR3 regions amplified from RNA transcripts. The TCR CDR3 first-round RT-PCR relied on the HTBI primer set. TCRdb fed the multiplex PCR reads into MiXCR, producing one record per CDR3 protein. The table has 400,000 or so distinct CDR3 sequences, 12% to 15% seen once; the top ten hold approximately 19%. There are many counts of this clonotype. The TCR sequence derives from a woman between 55 and 75 years old with Graves' ophthalmopathy. Input material: blood. V usage is TRBV28 and J usage is TRBJ2-5, with D maybe TRBD1 (6 bases). CDR3 loop: CASRLGAGTMYQETQYF. CDR3 nucleotide sequence: TGTGCCAGCAGATTGGGAGCCGGGACAATGTACCAAGAGACCCAGTACTTC.